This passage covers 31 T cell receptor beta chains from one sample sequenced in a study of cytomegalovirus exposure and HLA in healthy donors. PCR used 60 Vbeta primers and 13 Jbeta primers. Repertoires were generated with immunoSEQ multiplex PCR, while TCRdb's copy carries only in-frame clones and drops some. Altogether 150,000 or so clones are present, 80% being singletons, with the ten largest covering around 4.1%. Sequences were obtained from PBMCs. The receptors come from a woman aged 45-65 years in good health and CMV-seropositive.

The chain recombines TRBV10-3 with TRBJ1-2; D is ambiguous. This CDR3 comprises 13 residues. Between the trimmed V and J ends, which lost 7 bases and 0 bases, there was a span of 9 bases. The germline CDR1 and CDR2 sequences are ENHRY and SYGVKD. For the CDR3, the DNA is TGTGCCATCAACGGACTTGCTAACTATGGCTACACCTTC. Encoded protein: CAINGLANYGYTF.

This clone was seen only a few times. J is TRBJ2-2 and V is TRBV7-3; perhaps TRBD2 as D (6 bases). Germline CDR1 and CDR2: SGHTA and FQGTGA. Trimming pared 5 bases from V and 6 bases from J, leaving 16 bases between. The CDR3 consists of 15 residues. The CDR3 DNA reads TGTGCCAGCAGCACTACGGGAGCAAGGGCCGGGGAGCTGTTTTTT. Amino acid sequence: CASSTTGARAGELFF. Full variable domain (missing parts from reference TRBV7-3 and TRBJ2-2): GAGVSQTPSNKVTEKGKYVELRCDPISGHTALYWYRQSLGQGPEFLIYFQGTGAADDSGLPNDRFFAVRPEGSVSTLKIQRTERGDSAVYLCASSTTGARAGELFFGEGSRLTVL.

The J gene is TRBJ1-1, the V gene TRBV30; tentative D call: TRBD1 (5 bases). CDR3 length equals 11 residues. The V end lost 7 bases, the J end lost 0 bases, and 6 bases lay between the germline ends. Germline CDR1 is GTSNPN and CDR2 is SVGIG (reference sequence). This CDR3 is CALQVNTEAFF. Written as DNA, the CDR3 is TGTGCCTTACAGGTGAACACTGAAGCTTTCTTT.

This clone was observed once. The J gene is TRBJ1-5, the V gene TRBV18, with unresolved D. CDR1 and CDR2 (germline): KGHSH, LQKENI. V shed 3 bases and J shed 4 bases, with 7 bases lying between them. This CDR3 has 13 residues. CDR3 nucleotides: TGTGCCAGCTCACCGGGAGTAAATCAGCCCCAGCATTTT. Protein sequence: CASSPGVNQPQHF.

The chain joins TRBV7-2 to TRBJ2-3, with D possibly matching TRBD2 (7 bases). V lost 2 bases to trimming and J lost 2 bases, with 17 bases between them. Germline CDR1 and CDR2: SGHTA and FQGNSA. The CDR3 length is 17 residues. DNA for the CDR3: TGTGCCAGCAGCTTAATAGGAACGGGGGGCCTCACAGATACGCAGTATTTT. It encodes CASSLIGTGGLTDTQYF.

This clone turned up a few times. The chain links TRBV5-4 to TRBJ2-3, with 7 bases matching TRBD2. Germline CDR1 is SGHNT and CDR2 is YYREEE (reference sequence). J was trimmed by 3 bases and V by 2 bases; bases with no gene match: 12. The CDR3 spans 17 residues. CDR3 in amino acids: CASSFRAGGGPTDTQYF. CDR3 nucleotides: TGTGCCAGCAGCTTTAGGGCCGGGGGAGGGCCAACAGATACGCAGTATTTT.

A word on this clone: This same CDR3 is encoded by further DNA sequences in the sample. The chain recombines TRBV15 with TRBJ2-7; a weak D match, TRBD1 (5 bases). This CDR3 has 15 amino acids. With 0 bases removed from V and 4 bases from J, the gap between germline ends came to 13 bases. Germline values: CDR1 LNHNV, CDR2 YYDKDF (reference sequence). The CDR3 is CATSRDEGASYEQYF. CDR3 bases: TGTGCCACCAGCAGAGATGAAGGGGCATCATACGAGCAGTACTTC.

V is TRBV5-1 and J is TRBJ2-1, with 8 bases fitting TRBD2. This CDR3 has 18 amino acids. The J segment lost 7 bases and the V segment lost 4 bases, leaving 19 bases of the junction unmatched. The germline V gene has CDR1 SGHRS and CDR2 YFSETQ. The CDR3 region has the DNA TGCGCCAGCAGCCTAACTCCTTTGCGGGGGGCCAATAGAAATGAGCAGTTCTTC. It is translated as CASSLTPLRGANRNEQFF.

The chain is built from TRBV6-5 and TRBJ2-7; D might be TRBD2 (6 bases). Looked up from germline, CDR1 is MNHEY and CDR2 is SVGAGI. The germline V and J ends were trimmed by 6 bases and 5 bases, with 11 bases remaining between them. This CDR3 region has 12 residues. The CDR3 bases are TGTGCCAGCAGCCGGAGGGGCCACGAGCAGTACTTC. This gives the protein CASSRRGHEQYF.

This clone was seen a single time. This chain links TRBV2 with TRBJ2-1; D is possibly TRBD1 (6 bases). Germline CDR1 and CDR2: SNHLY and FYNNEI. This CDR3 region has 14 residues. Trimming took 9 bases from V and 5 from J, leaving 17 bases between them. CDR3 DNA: TGTGCCAGTACCCCCGGGACAACCAACAATGAGCAGTTCTTC. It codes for CASTPGTTNNEQFF. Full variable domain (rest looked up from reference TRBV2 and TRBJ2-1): EPEVTQTPSHQVTQMGQEVILRCVPISNHLYFYWYRQILGQKVEFLVSFYNNEISEKSEIFDDQFSVERPDGSNFTLKIRSTKLEDSAMYFCASTPGTTNNEQFFGPGTRLTVL.

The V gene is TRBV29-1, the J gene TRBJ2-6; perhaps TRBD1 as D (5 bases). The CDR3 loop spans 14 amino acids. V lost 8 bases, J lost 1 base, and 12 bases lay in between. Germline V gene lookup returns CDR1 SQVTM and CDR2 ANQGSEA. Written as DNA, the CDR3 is TGCAGCCCAGCCGACAGTTCTGGGGCCAACGTCCTGACTTTC. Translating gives CSPADSSGANVLTF. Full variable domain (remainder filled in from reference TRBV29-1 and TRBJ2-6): SAVISQKPSRDICQRGTSLTIQCQVDSQVTMMFWYRQQPGQSLTLIATANQGSEATYESGFVIDKFPISRPNLTFSTLTVSNMSPEDSSIYLCSPADSSGANVLTFGAGSRLTVL.

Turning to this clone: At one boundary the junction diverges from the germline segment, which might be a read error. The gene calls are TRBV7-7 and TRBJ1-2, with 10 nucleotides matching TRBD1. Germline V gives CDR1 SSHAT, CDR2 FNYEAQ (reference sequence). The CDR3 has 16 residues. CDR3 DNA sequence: TGTGCTAGCAGCTTACCCGGACAGGGGGAGGGCTATGGCTACACCTTC. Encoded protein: CASSLPGQGEGYGYTF.

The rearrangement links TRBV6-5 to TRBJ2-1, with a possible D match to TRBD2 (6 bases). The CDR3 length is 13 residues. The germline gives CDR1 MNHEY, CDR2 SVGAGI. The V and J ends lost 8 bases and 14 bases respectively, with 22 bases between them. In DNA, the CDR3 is TGTGCCAGCTCCTACTCGACCAGGGAGGTGAAGTTCTTC. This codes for CASSYSTREVKFF.

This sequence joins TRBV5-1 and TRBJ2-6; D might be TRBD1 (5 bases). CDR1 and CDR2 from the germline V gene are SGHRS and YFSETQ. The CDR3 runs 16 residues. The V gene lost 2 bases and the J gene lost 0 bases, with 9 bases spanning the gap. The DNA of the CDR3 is TGCGCCAGCAGCTTACAGGAGTTCTCTGGGGCCAACGTCCTGACTTTC. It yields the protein CASSLQEFSGANVLTF. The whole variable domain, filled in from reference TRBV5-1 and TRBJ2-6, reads KAGVTQTPRYLIKTRGQQVTLSCSPISGHRSVSWYQQTPGQGLQFLFEYFSETQRNKGNFPGRFSGRQFSNSRSEMNVSTLELGDSALYLCASSLQEFSGANVLTFGAGSRLTVL.

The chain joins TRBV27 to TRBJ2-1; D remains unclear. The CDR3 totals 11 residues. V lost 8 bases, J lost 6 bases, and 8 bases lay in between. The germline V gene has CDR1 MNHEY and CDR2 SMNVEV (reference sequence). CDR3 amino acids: CASARGNEQFF. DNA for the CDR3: TGTGCCAGCGCCAGAGGCAATGAGCAGTTCTTC.

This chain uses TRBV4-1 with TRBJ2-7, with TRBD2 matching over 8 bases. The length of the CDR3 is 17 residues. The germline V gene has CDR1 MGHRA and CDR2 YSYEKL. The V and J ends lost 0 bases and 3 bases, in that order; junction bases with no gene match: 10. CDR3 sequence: CASSQEGREVPFYEQYF. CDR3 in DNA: TGCGCCAGCAGCCAAGAGGGGCGGGAGGTCCCCTTCTACGAGCAGTACTTC.

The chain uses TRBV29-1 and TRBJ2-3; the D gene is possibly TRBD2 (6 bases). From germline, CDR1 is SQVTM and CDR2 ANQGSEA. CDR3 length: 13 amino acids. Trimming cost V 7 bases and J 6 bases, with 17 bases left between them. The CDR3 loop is CSAQEMTRDTQYF. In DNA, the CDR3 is TGCAGCGCCCAAGAGATGACTAGGGATACGCAGTATTTT.

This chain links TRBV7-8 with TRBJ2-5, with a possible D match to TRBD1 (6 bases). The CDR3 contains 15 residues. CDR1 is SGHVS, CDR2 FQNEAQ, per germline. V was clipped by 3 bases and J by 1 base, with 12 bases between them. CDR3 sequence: CASSFHDRSQETQYF. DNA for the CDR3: TGTGCCAGCAGCTTTCACGACAGGAGCCAAGAGACCCAGTACTTC.

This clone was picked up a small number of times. The CDR3 region has the DNA TGTGCCAGCAGCTTAGAGCGGGGGCTCACAGATACGCAGTATTTT. This sequence encodes CASSLERGLTDTQYF. The rearrangement uses TRBV7-8 and TRBJ2-3, with 8 bases aligning to TRBD2. V lost 1 base and J lost 2; bases outside the gene matches: 2. The V gene's germline CDR1 is SGHVS and CDR2 FQNEAQ. The length of the CDR3 is 15 residues.

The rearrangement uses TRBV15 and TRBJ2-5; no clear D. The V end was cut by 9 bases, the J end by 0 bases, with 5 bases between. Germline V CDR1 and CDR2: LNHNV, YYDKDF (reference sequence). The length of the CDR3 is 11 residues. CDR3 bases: TGTGCCACAGGAGACCAAGAGACCCAGTACTTC. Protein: CATGDQETQYF.

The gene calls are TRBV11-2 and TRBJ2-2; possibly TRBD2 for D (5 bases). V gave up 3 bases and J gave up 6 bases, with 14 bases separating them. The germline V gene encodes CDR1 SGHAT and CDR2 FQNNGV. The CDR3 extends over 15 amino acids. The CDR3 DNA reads TGTGCCAGCAGCTTTTTATCTGGGCGGGCCGGGGAGCTGTTTTTT. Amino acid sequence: CASSFLSGRAGELFF.

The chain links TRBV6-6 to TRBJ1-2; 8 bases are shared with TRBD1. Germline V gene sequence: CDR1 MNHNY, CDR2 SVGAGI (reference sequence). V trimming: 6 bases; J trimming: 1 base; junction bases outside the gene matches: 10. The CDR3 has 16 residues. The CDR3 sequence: CASSTPPTGVNYGYTF. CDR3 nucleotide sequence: TGTGCCAGCAGCACCCCTCCGACAGGGGTTAACTATGGCTACACCTTC.

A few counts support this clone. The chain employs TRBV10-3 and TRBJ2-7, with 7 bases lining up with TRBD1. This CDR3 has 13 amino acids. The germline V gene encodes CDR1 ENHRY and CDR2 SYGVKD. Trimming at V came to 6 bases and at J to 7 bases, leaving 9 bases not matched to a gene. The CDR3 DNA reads TGTGCCATCAGCGACAGGGTATTACGGGAGCAGTACTTC. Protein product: CAISDRVLREQYF.

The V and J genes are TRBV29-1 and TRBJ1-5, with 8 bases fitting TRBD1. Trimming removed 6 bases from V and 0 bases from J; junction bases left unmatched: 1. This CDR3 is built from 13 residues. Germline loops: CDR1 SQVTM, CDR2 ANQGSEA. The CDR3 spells CSVGQGSNQPQHF. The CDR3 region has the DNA TGCAGCGTAGGACAGGGTAGCAATCAGCCCCAGCATTTT.

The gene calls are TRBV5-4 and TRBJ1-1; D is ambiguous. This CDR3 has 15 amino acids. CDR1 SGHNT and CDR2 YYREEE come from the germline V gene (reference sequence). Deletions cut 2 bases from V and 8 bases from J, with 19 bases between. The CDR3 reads CASSFSEGPDEEAFF. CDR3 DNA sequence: TGTGCCAGCAGCTTTTCTGAGGGTCCAGATGAAGAAGCTTTCTTT.

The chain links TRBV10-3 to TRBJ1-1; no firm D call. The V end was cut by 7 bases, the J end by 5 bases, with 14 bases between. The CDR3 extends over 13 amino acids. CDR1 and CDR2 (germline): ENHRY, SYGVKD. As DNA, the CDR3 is TGTGCCATCAATGGGCCCCTGGGTACTGAAGCTTTCTTT. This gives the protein CAINGPLGTEAFF.

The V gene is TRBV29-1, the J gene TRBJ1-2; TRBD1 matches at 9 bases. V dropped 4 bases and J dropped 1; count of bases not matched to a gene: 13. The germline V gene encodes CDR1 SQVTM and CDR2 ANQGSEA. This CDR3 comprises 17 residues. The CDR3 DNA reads TGCAGCGTTGCTATGGGACAGGGACTAGAAATTAACTATGGCTACACCTTC. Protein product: CSVAMGQGLEINYGYTF.

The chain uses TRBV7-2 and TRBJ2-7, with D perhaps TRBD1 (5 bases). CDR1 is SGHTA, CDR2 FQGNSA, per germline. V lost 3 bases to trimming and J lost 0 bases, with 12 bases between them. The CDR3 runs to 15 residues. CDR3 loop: CASSFMGRSSYEQYF. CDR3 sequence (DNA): TGTGCCAGCAGCTTCATGGGGCGTAGCTCCTACGAGCAGTACTTC.

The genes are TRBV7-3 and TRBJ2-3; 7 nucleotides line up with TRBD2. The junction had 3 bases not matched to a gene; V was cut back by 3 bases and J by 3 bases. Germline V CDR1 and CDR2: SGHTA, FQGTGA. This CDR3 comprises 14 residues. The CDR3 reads CASSFGRETDTQYF. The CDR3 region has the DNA TGTGCCAGCAGCTTCGGGCGGGAGACAGATACGCAGTATTTT.

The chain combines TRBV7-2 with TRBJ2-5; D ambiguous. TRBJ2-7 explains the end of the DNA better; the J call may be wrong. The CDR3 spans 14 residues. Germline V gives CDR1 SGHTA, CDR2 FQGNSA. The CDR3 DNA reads TGTGCCAGCAGCTTGTTTTCCGAGGCCTACGAGCAGTACTTC. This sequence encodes CASSLFSEAYEQYF.

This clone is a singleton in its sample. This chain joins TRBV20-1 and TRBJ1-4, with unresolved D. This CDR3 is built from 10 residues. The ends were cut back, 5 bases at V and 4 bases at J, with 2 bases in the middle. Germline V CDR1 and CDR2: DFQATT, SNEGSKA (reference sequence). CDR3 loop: CSALNEKLFF. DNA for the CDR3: TGCAGTGCTCTTAATGAAAAACTGTTTTTT.